This TCR beta chain emerged from a study of blood T cell repertoires in COVID-19. Overall study context: Acute-phase and convalescent COVID-19 samples originated in the United States, Italy and Spain.

Clones were read by immunoSEQ multiplex PCR, and TCRdb kept only the in-frame ones, dropping some. This sample has some 150,000 clones, with about four fifths found just once. This clone has only a few counts. This TCR derives from a human donor in a cohort sampled during active COVID-19. Sequencing was done on a sample of peripheral blood.

For the CDR3, the DNA is TGCGCCAGCAGCACGGCAGGGGTGGGAAACACCATATATTTT. Translating it yields CASSTAGVGNTIYF. This chain uses TRBV5-1 with TRBJ1-3; maybe TRBD1 (6 bases). This CDR3 is built from 14 residues. Trimming cost V 4 bases and J 4 bases, with 12 bases left between them. The germline V gene encodes CDR1 SGHRS and CDR2 YFSETQ.